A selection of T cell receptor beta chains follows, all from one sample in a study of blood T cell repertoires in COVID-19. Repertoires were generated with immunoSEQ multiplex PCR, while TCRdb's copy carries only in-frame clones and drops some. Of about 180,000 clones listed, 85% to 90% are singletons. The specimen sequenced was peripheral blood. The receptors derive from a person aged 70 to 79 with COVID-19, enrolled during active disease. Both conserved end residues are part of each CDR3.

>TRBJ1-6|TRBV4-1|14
CASSRAGYNSPLHF
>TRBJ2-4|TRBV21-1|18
CASSKCPRGQVDKNIQYF
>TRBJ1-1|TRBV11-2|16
CASSRRFDRSYTEAFF
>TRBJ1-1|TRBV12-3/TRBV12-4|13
CASSLVRNTEAFF
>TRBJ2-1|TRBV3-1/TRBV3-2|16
CASTPSRRGSYNEQFF
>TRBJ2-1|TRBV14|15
CASSPRSGRRDEQFF
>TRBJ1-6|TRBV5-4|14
CASSLYSYNSPLHF
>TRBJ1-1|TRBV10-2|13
CASSSTQNTEAFF
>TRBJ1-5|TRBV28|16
CASSFQGVKGNQPQHF
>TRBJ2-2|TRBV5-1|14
CASSFAREGGELFF
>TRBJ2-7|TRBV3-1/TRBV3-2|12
CASSQATYEQYF
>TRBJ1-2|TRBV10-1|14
CASIRHKDPCGYTF
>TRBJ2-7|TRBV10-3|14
CAIAGTSGSYEQYF
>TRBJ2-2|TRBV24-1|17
CATSATRGGAGTGELFF
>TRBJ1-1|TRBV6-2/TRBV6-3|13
CASSPGGVIEAFF
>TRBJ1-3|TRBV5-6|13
CASRAFPGNTIYF
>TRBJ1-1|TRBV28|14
CASSLTGGNTEAFF
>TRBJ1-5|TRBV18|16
CASSRGDRGLNQPQHF
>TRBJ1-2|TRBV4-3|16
CASSQDRGSRPGGYTF